The source of this TCR beta chain is a study of T-cell memory formation after mild COVID-19. Study background: The TCR clusters were mostly specific to one donor.

The CDR3 has 14 residues. The V and J ends lost 4 bases and 6 bases respectively, with 12 bases between them. Germline values: CDR1 KGHSH, CDR2 LQKENI. Regarding the study as a whole: Clones contracting day 15 to 85 were balanced CD4/CD8; later expanders leaned CD4+.

This clonotype was counted between two and nine times. Antigen: not known. 5'RACE with constant-segment primers built TCRalpha and TCRbeta cDNA libraries with UMIs. TCRdb independently ran MiXCR on the 5' RACE reads; one entry per CDR3 protein. The table includes roughly 610,000 distinct CDR3 sequences, roughly 17% detected once. Sequencing was carried out using PBMCs or a T cell subset sorted from them (not recorded which). This receptor was taken from an adult woman who had mild COVID-19 (a few samples of this study predate the infection). Cell type and time point are not known. The genes are TRBV18 and TRBJ1-4, with no clear D. In DNA form, the CDR3 reads TGTGCCAGCTCACGGACCTCGCGGGATGAAAAACTGTTTTTT. It yields the protein CASSRTSRDEKLFF.